Sequencing of this TCR beta chain was carried out in a study of T cells expressing NK-cell markers. For the study at large: Beta-chain profiling covered CD3+CD56+NKG2C+, CD3+CD56+NKG2C- and CD3+CD56-NKG2C+ sorted subsets. Sequencing covered eight donors, seven HCMV-seropositive and one seronegative.

TCRdb re-analyzed the 5' RACE reads; it lists each CDR3 protein once, without DNA. The sample holds about 380,000 distinct CDR3 sequences. CDR3 length: 16 residues. Per germline, CDR1 SGHDT and CDR2 YYEEEE. The chain is built from TRBV5-6 and TRBJ2-3; TCRdb names TRBD1, which stays unverified in the absence of DNA. The source is a man aged 18 to 70 in good health. Material for sequencing was blood T cells: a sorted CD56 or NKG2C T cell subset, CD4+ or CD8+ T cells, or bulk PBMC T cells (not recorded which). This chain's CDR3 is CASSSRQRRSTDTQYF.